Each of the 5 T cell receptor beta chains below was sequenced from the same sample in a study of blood T cells in healthy people across ages. Through a sample-barcoded 5' primer and a J-beta primer mix, a second PCR was run for roughly 6 to 11 cycles. MiXCR, run by TCRdb on the 5' RACE reads, gives a single entry per CDR3 protein. The repertoire consists of 950,000 to 1,200,000 distinct CDR3 sequences, with around two fifths occurring once and the leading ten covering about an eighth. Sequencing was performed on blood. Every receptor here comes from a man in his late teens or twenties in good health.

The CDR3 spells CASSRRQGRNEQFF. For the CDR3, the DNA is TGTGCCAGCAGCAGACGACAGGGTCGCAATGAGCAGTTCTTC. V usage is TRBV12-3 or TRBV12-4 and J usage is TRBJ2-1; 7 bases line up with TRBD1. The CDR3 has 14 residues. Trimming took 6 bases from V and 6 from J; bases not matched to a gene: 8.

This clonotype has a handful of counts. The chain is built from TRBV6-2 or TRBV6-3 and TRBJ1-2; D is undetermined. V was pared by 6 bases and J by 4 bases, with 9 bases between. Germline CDR1 is MNHEY and CDR2 is SVGEGT. This CDR3 comprises 12 residues. The chain's CDR3 is CASRQRSYGYTF. The CDR3 nucleotides are TGTGCCAGCAGACAGCGATCCTATGGCTACACCTTC.

This clonotype was detected only a few times. The rearrangement uses TRBV29-1 and TRBJ2-1, with a tentative D call TRBD1 (6 bases). The DNA matches TRBJ2-7 better at its end, which makes the J call doubtful. The V gene's germline CDR1 is SQVTM and CDR2 ANQGSEA. The CDR3 loop spans 11 amino acids. This chain's CDR3 is CSVARDNEQYF. CDR3 DNA sequence: TGCAGCGTTGCGAGGGACAATGAGCAGTACTTC.

The chain employs TRBV20-1 and TRBJ2-3, with D tentatively TRBD2 (6 bases). CDR1 is DFQATT, CDR2 SNEGSKA, per germline (reference sequence). Trimming removed 5 bases at V and 2 bases at J, with 14 bases between. This CDR3 is 14 amino acids long. CDR3 bases: TGCAGTGCTTCCTTGGGGGGTATCACAGATACGCAGTATTTT. Encoded protein: CSASLGGITDTQYF.

The chain has TRBV9 and TRBJ1-1; no definite D call. CDR3 length equals 15 residues. V lost 0 bases and J lost 5, with 14 bases in between. Germline V gives CDR1 SGDLS, CDR2 YYNGEE. This chain's CDR3 is CASSVGILLGTEAFF. CDR3 DNA: TGTGCCAGCAGCGTAGGTATTCTGTTGGGTACTGAAGCTTTCTTT. The full variable domain, in which reference TRBV9 and TRBJ1-1 provide the parts outside the CDR3, is DSGVTQTPKHLITATGQRVTLRCSPRSGDLSVYWYQQSLDQGLQFLIQYYNGEERAKGNILERFSAQQFPDLHSELNLSSLELGDSALYFCASSVGILLGTEAFFGQGTRLTVV.